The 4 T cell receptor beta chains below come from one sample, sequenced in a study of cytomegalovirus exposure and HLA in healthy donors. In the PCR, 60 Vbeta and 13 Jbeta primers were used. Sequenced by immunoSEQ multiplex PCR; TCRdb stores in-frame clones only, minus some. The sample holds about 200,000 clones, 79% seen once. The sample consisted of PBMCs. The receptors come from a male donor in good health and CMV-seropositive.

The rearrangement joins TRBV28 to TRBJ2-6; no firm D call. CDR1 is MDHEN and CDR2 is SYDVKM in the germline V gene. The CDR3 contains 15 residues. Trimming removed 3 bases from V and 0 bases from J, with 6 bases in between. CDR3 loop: CASSFLNSGANVLTF. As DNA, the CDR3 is TGTGCCAGCAGTTTTTTAAACTCTGGGGCCAACGTCCTGACTTTC.

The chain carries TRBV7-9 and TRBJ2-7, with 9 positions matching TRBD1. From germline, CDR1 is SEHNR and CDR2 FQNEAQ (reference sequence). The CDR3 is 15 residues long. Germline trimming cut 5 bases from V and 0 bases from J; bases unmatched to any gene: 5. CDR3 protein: CASSTDRGSSYEQYF. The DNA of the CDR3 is TGTGCCAGCAGCACCGACAGGGGGAGCTCCTACGAGCAGTACTTC.

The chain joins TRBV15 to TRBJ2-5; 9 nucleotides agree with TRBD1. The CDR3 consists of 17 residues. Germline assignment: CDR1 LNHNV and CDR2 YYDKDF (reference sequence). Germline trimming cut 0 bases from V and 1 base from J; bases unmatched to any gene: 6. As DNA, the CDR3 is TGTGCCACCAGCAGAGATCTATTGACAGGGGGCCAAGAGACCCAGTACTTC. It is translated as CATSRDLLTGGQETQYF. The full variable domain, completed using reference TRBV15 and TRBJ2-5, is DAMVIQNPRYQVTQFGKPVTLSCSQTLNHNVMYWYQQKSSQAPKLLFHYYDKDFNNEADTPDNFQSRRPNTSFCFLDIRSPGLGDTAMYLCATSRDLLTGGQETQYFGPGTRLLVL.

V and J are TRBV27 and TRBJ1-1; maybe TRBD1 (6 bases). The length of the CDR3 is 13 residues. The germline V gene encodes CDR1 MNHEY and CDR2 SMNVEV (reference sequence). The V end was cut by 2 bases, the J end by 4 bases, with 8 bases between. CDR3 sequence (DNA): TGTGCCAGCAGTTTAAGGGGGTTCACTGAAGCTTTCTTT. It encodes CASSLRGFTEAFF.